The 14 T cell receptor beta chains below were found in one sample sequenced in a study of blood T cell repertoires in COVID-19 (dated by TCRdb to 2018 to 2020). Libraries came from the immunoSEQ multiplex PCR assay. This is the immuneACCESS table as TCRdb keeps it, with only in-frame sequences that have V and J called. A part of the clones is gone; compared with another copy, unresolved V genes explain less than half, and the rest is unexplained. The sample contains some 400,000 clones, approximately 90% of them found a single time. More than 0.85% of the sample is held by the ten biggest clonotypes. The source material was PBMCs or T cells enriched from blood (not recorded which). These receptors were collected from a woman aged 40 to 50 who had been exposed to COVID-19.

This rearrangement joins TRBV24-1 to TRBJ1-2; TRBD1 might be the D (5 bases). CDR3 length: 14 amino acids. Trimming removed 0 bases at V and 4 bases at J, with 8 bases between. Germline loops: CDR1 KGHDR, CDR2 SFDVKD. The chain's CDR3 is CATSDLQGGYGYTF. CDR3 nucleotide sequence: TGTGCCACCAGTGATTTGCAGGGTGGCTATGGCTACACCTTC.

The J gene is TRBJ1-4, the V gene TRBV18; 7 nucleotides agree with TRBD1. The CDR3 loop spans 14 amino acids. Germline loops: CDR1 KGHSH, CDR2 LQKENI. With 3 bases clipped from V and 8 bases from J, the junction kept 6 bases outside the gene matches. For the CDR3, the DNA is TGTGCCAGCTCACCGACAGGGCGGAACGAAAAACTGTTTTTT. Amino acid sequence: CASSPTGRNEKLFF. Full variable domain (missing parts from reference TRBV18 and TRBJ1-4): NAGVMQNPRHLVRRRGQEARLRCSPMKGHSHVYWYRQLPEEGLKFMVYLQKENIIDESGMPKERFSAEFPKEGPSILRIQQVVRGDSAAYFCASSPTGRNEKLFFGSGTQLSVL.

The V call is TRBV20-1, the J call TRBJ1-1; 8 positions agree with TRBD1. This CDR3 spans 11 amino acids. V was pared by 4 bases and J by 8 bases, with 3 bases of the junction left unmatched. Germline CDR1 DFQATT, CDR2 SNEGSKA (reference sequence). CDR3 sequence reads: CSATWDREAFF. The CDR3 coding sequence is TGCAGTGCTACTTGGGACAGGGAAGCTTTCTTT.

The chain links TRBV6-5 to TRBJ1-2; unclear D gene. CDR1 is MNHEY, CDR2 SVGAGI, per germline. Trimming stripped 0 bases from V and 7 bases from J, with 9 bases between. The CDR3 extends over 13 amino acids. Here the CDR3 DNA reads TGTGCCAGCAGTTACTCGAGTACAGCTGGCTACACCTTC. It is translated as CASSYSSTAGYTF.

J is TRBJ2-7 and V is TRBV18; possibly TRBD2 for D (5 bases). This CDR3 is 16 amino acids long. Trimming shortened V by 0 bases and J by 2 bases, and 14 bases separated the two germline ends. The germline CDR1 and CDR2 sequences are KGHSH and LQKENI. The CDR3 DNA sequence: TGTGCCAGCTCACCACCGGGTGTGTACGGGACCTACGAGCAGTACTTC. It codes for CASSPPGVYGTYEQYF.

This clone was recorded a few times. The chain is built from TRBV10-2 and TRBJ1-5; TRBD1 aligns across 8 bases. Trimming took 5 bases from V and 5 from J; bases not matched to a gene: 2. Per the germline V gene, CDR1 is WSHSY and CDR2 is SAAADI. This CDR3 spans 13 amino acids. This chain's CDR3 is CASSHRGDQPQHF. As DNA, the CDR3 is TGCGCCAGCAGTCACAGGGGGGATCAGCCCCAGCATTTT.

The chain couples TRBV29-1 to TRBJ1-2; D gene uncertain. Trimming shortened V by 5 bases and J by 8 bases, and 9 bases separated the two germline ends. Germline V lookup: CDR1 SQVTM, CDR2 ANQGSEA. This CDR3 spans 10 amino acids. CDR3 loop: CSVLSLGYTF. DNA of the CDR3: TGCAGCGTTCTGTCTCTGGGCTACACCTTC.

The V call is TRBV3-1 (or the pseudogene TRBV3-2), the J call TRBJ2-1, with D uncertain. The CDR3 runs 11 residues. The V end lost 0 bases, the J end lost 10 bases, and 4 bases lay between the germline ends. Per germline, CDR1 LGHDT and CDR2 YNNKEL (reference sequence). CDR3 sequence reads: CASSQEREQFF. The DNA for the CDR3 is TGTGCCAGCAGCCAAGAGAGGGAGCAGTTCTTC.

The V call is TRBV5-1, the J call TRBJ2-3; 7 bases are a match to TRBD1. The CDR3 is made up of 16 amino acids. The J segment lost 0 bases and the V segment lost 0 bases, leaving 4 bases of the junction unmatched. Germline V gives CDR1 SGHRS, CDR2 YFSETQ. CDR3 nucleotides: TGCGCCAGCAGCTTGGGCAGGGGGATCAGCACAGATACGCAGTATTTT. Its protein product is CASSLGRGISTDTQYF.

The chain combines TRBV6-5 with TRBJ2-7, with D tentatively TRBD1 (6 bases). The CDR3 runs 14 residues. From germline, CDR1 is MNHEY and CDR2 SVGAGI. Deletions cut 0 bases from V and 7 bases from J, with 13 bases between. The CDR3 region is CASSYSVGAGEQYF. In nucleotides, the CDR3 is TGTGCCAGCAGTTACTCGGTGGGGGCCGGGGAGCAGTACTTC.

The CDR3: CAWSPRDRGFNQPQHF. CDR3 sequence (DNA): TGTGCCTGGAGTCCTCGGGACAGGGGCTTCAATCAGCCCCAGCATTTT. The rearrangement links TRBV30 to TRBJ1-5; 10 bases are a match to TRBD1. The germline V gene encodes CDR1 GTSNPN and CDR2 SVGIG (reference sequence). The CDR3 is 16 residues long. J gave up 3 bases and V 2 bases, and 7 bases lay outside the gene matches. The full variable domain, in which reference TRBV30 and TRBJ1-5 provide the parts outside the CDR3, is SQTIHQWPATLVQPVGSPLSLECTVEGTSNPNLYWYRQAAGRGLQLLFYSVGIGQISSEVPQNLSASRPQDRQFILSSKKLLLSDSGFYLCAWSPRDRGFNQPQHFGDGTRLSIL.

This clone appeared a few times. The gene calls are TRBV5-4 and TRBJ2-5; 7 nucleotides align to TRBD2. The CDR3 consists of 17 residues. Germline lookup yields CDR1 SGHNT and CDR2 YYREEE (reference sequence). Trimming took 2 bases from V and 4 from J; bases not matched to a gene: 14. CDR3 residues: CASSLPGARGTRETQYF. Written as DNA, the CDR3 is TGTGCCAGCAGCTTACCGGGTGCGCGGGGGACCCGAGAGACCCAGTACTTC.

This rearrangement joins TRBV27 to TRBJ1-1; no clear D. CDR3 size: 15 residues. Trimming took 6 bases from V and 0 from J, leaving 14 bases between them. Germline assignment: CDR1 MNHEY and CDR2 SMNVEV (reference sequence). The CDR3, as DNA: TGTGCCAGCAGCCCCGCCGGTATTCTGAACACTGAAGCTTTCTTT. Protein product: CASSPAGILNTEAFF.

As DNA, the CDR3 is TGTGCCAGCAGCCCTACTGGAAACACCATATATTTT. Amino acid sequence: CASSPTGNTIYF. The V and J genes are TRBV7-8 and TRBJ1-3, with D unresolved. In germline, CDR1 is SGHVS, CDR2 FQNEAQ. This CDR3 comprises 12 residues. Trimming shortened V by 5 bases and J by 2 bases, and 4 bases separated the two germline ends.